This section outlines one T cell receptor (beta chain) sequence together with its context. The sample comes from a study of control samples from healthy donors and cancer patients. Germline lookup yields CDR1 SGHDN and CDR2 FVKESK. CDR3 length equals 13 residues. V lost 1 base to trimming and J lost 7 bases, with 10 bases between them. Repertoires were generated with immunoSEQ multiplex PCR, while TCRdb's copy carries only in-frame clones and drops some. This table has about 170,000 clones, about 86% appearing once. The sequenced sample consisted of blood. The source of this sequence is a woman aged 30 to 39 in good health. The chain couples TRBV14 to TRBJ2-5, with no clear D. The CDR3: CASSQARLGTQYF. CDR3 nucleotides: TGTGCCAGCAGCCAAGCCAGGTTAGGGACCCAGTACTTC.